Following are 18 T cell receptor beta chains from one sample sequenced in a study of cytomegalovirus exposure and HLA in healthy donors (TCRdb year 2017). The library was prepared using the immunoSEQ multiplex PCR assay. For the multiplex PCR, a mixture combining 60 forward primers for TCR Vbeta segments and 13 reverse primers for TCR Jbeta segments was used. The immuneACCESS repertoire file appears here via TCRdb, limited to in-frame rearrangements. These files lack a portion of the clones; in checked studies, under half of the deficit traces to unresolved V genes, and the cause of the others is not known. This sample comprises about 140,000 clones, about 80% of them detected only once. The ten largest make up less than 1.5% of the sample. The sample comprised PBMCs. The source is a young man in good health and CMV-seropositive.

This clone is labeled as medium-sized. The rearrangement uses TRBV6-5 and TRBJ2-1; possibly TRBD1 for D (6 bases). With 2 bases removed from V and 8 bases from J, the gap between germline ends came to 10 bases. This CDR3 comprises 13 residues. CDR1 is MNHEY and CDR2 is SVGAGI in the germline V gene. The chain's CDR3 is CASSYAKGDEQFF. CDR3 coding DNA: TGTGCCAGCAGTTACGCCAAGGGGGATGAGCAGTTCTTC.

The rearrangement joins TRBV18 to TRBJ1-2; 7 bases match TRBD1. The length of the CDR3 is 18 residues. Germline-derived CDR1 and CDR2 are KGHSH and LQKENI. V lost 3 bases and J lost 2; bases outside the gene matches: 15. CDR3 in amino acids: CASSPRSSGQELNYGYTF. CDR3 coding DNA: TGTGCCAGCTCACCGCGGTCATCCGGACAGGAGTTAAACTATGGCTACACCTTC. Based on the CDR3 plus reference TRBV18 and TRBJ1-2, the full variable domain is NAGVMQNPRHLVRRRGQEARLRCSPMKGHSHVYWYRQLPEEGLKFMVYLQKENIIDESGMPKERFSAEFPKEGPSILRIQQVVRGDSAAYFCASSPRSSGQELNYGYTFGSGTRLTVV.

The gene calls are TRBV28 and TRBJ1-2; D is possibly TRBD1 (5 bases). The CDR3 runs 13 residues. V was trimmed by 6 bases and J by 8 bases, leaving 16 bases between them. Germline CDR1 reads MDHEN; CDR2 reads SYDVKM. CDR3 sequence: CASSLPGNGGYTF. The CDR3 DNA is TGTGCCAGCAGCCTCCCAGGGAATGGGGGCTACACCTTC.

The chain has TRBV6-4 and TRBJ2-5; tentative D call: TRBD2 (5 bases). Trimming shortened V by 6 bases and J by 4 bases, and 21 bases separated the two germline ends. The CDR3 runs 16 residues. Germline assignment: CDR1 MRHNA and CDR2 SNTAGT. As DNA, the CDR3 is TGTGCCAGCAGGACAATCGTTGAGGGAGAGAGAGAGACCCAGTACTTC. Translation: CASRTIVEGERETQYF.

The gene calls are TRBV5-1 and TRBJ2-2; D may be TRBD2 (5 bases). The CDR3 is made up of 14 amino acids. Per the germline V gene, CDR1 is SGHRS and CDR2 is YFSETQ. Trimming left V 4 bases short and J 8 bases short, with 15 bases between. The CDR3 bases are TGCGCCAGCAGCCCGGACTCGCTAAGGGGGGAGCTGTTTTTT. Amino acid sequence: CASSPDSLRGELFF.

The chain recombines TRBV6-5 with TRBJ1-4, with D perhaps TRBD1 (5 bases). CDR1 is MNHEY and CDR2 is SVGAGI in the germline V gene. Trimming removed 8 bases at V and 8 bases at J, with 15 bases between. The CDR3 has 13 residues. CDR3 sequence (DNA): TGTGCCAGCGGGCGTACTTACAGGGAAAAACTGTTTTTT. Residues: CASGRTYREKLFF.

This rearrangement joins TRBV18 to TRBJ1-2, with D hard to call. The CDR3 is made up of 15 amino acids. The ends were cut back, 5 bases at V and 2 bases at J, with 15 bases in the middle. Per germline, CDR1 KGHSH and CDR2 LQKENI. CDR3 DNA sequence: TGTGCCAGCTCATCATATGAGGGCAGAAACTATGGCTACACCTTC. It yields the protein CASSSYEGRNYGYTF. The complete variable domain, with remaining parts taken from reference TRBV18 and TRBJ1-2, reads NAGVMQNPRHLVRRRGQEARLRCSPMKGHSHVYWYRQLPEEGLKFMVYLQKENIIDESGMPKERFSAEFPKEGPSILRIQQVVRGDSAAYFCASSSYEGRNYGYTFGSGTRLTVV.

CDR3 coding DNA: TGCAGCGTTGCCAGGGGCGGAAACACCATATATTTT. Amino acid sequence: CSVARGGNTIYF. V and J are TRBV29-1 and TRBJ1-3, with D tentatively TRBD1 (6 bases). The CDR3 has 12 residues. Germline CDR1 is SQVTM and CDR2 is ANQGSEA. V was cut by 4 bases and J by 4 bases, with 8 bases left in between.

The chain employs TRBV27 and TRBJ2-1; 12 bases are shared with TRBD2. V was pared by 5 bases and J by 7 bases, with 3 bases of the junction left unmatched. Per germline, CDR1 MNHEY and CDR2 SMNVEV (reference sequence). The length of the CDR3 is 14 residues. The CDR3, as DNA: TGTGCCAGCAGTCGACTAGCGGGAGAGAATGAGCAGTTCTTC. Its protein is CASSRLAGENEQFF.

V is TRBV19 and J is TRBJ1-3; D ambiguous. Trimming removed 3 bases from V and 0 bases from J, with 6 bases in between. The germline V gene has CDR1 LNHDA and CDR2 SQIVND (reference sequence). The CDR3 is 14 residues long. The CDR3 DNA reads TGTGCCAGTAGTATTCCCGTCTCTGGAAACACCATATATTTT. This sequence encodes CASSIPVSGNTIYF.

Details on this clone: Other DNA sequences in this specimen translate into the identical CDR3. The rearrangement joins TRBV2 to TRBJ2-2; D unclear. CDR3 length: 13 residues. Germline values: CDR1 SNHLY, CDR2 FYNNEI. The V gene lost 6 bases and the J gene lost 1 base, with 6 bases spanning the gap. CDR3 in DNA: TGTGCCAGCAGGGAGAAGAACACCGGGGAGCTGTTTTTT. Its translation is CASREKNTGELFF.

J is TRBJ1-2 and V is TRBV28; no clear D gene. CDR3 length equals 14 residues. Germline CDR1 and CDR2: MDHEN and SYDVKM. V lost 5 bases and J 4 bases, leaving 14 bases between the germline ends. The CDR3 region has the DNA TGTGCCAGCAGTCTATTGGATTCGGGCTATGGCTACACCTTC. Amino acids: CASSLLDSGYGYTF.

The V call is TRBV5-4, the J call TRBJ2-5; 7 nucleotides agree with TRBD2. The germline V gene encodes CDR1 SGHNT and CDR2 YYREEE (reference sequence). The CDR3 length is 14 residues. V gave up 3 bases and J gave up 2 bases; unmatched junction bases: 4. CDR3 loop: CASSSGLGQETQYF. CDR3 nucleotide sequence: TGTGCCAGCAGCTCCGGACTAGGGCAAGAGACCCAGTACTTC.

This clone appeared once. The chain links TRBV19 to TRBJ2-1, with 7 bases fitting TRBD2. The CDR3 contains 14 residues. V lost 5 bases to trimming and J lost 5 bases; unmatched junction nucleotides: 6. Germline values: CDR1 LNHDA, CDR2 SQIVND (reference sequence). The CDR3 loop is CASSYGGSNNEQFF. The CDR3 nucleotides read TGTGCCAGTAGTTACGGGGGGTCCAACAATGAGCAGTTCTTC.

This chain joins TRBV5-4 and TRBJ2-5; perhaps TRBD2 as D (6 bases). Trimming shortened V by 6 bases and J by 4 bases, and 19 bases separated the two germline ends. The CDR3 totals 15 residues. Germline-derived CDR1 and CDR2 are SGHNT and YYREEE (reference sequence). CDR3 nucleotide sequence: TGTGCCAGCACCGATGGGGCGGGGTTAGGAGAGACCCAGTACTTC. This gives the protein CASTDGAGLGETQYF.

This chain links TRBV5-3 with TRBJ2-3, with 7 positions matching TRBD1. TRBV5-3 is noted as an ORF with a role that remains uncertain. J lost 4 bases, V lost 4 bases, and 9 bases had no gene match. There are 15 residues in the CDR3. The CDR3 spells CARSEGLTGADTQYF. The DNA for the CDR3 is TGTGCCAGAAGCGAGGGCCTAACAGGGGCAGATACGCAGTATTTT.

Here the CDR3 reads CASSFRTSGYNEQFF. The CDR3 bases are TGTGCCAGCAGTTTCAGGACTAGCGGATACAATGAGCAGTTCTTC. The chain uses TRBV27 and TRBJ2-1, with 10 positions matching TRBD2. The CDR3 is 15 residues long. J was trimmed by 4 bases and V by 3 bases; bases with no gene match: 3. Germline V lookup: CDR1 MNHEY, CDR2 SMNVEV (reference sequence).

A single count supports this clone. This chain uses TRBV5-1 with TRBJ1-3, with TRBD1 as a possible D gene (6 bases). The CDR3 has 14 residues. In germline, CDR1 is SGHRS, CDR2 YFSETQ. Trimming pared 0 bases from V and 6 bases from J, leaving 10 bases between. In DNA, the CDR3 is TGCGCCAGCAGCTTGGAGGGGGACCCAAACACCATATATTTT. This gives the protein CASSLEGDPNTIYF.